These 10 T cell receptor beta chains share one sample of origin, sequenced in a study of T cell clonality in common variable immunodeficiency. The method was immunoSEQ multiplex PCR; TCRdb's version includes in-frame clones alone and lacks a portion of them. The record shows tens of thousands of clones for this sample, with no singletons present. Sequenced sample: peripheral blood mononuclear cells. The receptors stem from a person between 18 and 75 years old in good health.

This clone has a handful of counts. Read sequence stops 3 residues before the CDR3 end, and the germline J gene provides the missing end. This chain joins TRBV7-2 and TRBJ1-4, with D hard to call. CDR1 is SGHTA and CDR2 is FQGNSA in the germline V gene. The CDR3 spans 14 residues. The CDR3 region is CASSQTPYNSPLFF. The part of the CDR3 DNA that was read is TGTGCCAGCAGCCAGACACCATATAATTCACCA.

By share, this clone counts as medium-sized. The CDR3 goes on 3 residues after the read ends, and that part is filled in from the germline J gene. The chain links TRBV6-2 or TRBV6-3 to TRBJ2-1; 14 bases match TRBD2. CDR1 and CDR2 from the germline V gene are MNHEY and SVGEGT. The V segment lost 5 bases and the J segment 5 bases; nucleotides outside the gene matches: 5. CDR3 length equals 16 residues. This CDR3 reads CASSPRLAGGNNEQFF. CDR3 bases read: TGTGCCAGCAGTCCACGACTAGCGGGGGGGAACAATGAG.

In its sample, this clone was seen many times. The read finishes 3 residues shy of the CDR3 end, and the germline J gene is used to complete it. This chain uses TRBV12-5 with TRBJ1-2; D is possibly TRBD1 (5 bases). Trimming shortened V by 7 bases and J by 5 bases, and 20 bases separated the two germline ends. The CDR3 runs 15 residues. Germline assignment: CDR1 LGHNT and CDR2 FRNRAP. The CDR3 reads CASAIGGLAGYGYTF. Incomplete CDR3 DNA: TGTGCTAGTGCGATTGGCGGTTTGGCAGGGTATGGC.

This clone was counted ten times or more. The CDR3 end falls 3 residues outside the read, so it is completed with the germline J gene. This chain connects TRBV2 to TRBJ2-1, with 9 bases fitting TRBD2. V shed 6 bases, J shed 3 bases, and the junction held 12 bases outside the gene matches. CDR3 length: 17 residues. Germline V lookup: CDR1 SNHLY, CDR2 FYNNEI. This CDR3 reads CASSTEGGRAFYNEQFF. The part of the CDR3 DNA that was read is TGTGCCAGCAGCACGGAGGGCGGGAGGGCCTTCTACAATGAG.

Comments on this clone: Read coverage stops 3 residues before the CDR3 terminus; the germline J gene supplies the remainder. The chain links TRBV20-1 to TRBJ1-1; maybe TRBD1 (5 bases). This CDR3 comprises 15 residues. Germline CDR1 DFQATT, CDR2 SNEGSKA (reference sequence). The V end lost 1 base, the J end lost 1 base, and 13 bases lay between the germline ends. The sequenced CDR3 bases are TGCAGTGCTAGAGGTGTTGGGGGGACGAACACTGAA. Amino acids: CSARGVGGTNTE. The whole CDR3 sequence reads CSARGVGGTNTEAFF.

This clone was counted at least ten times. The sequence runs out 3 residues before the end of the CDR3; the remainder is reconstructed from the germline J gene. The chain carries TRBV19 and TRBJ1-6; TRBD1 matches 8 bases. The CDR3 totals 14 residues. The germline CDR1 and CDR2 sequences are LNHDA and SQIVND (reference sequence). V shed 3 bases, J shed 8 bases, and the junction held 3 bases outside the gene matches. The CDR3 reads CASSITGGDSPLHF. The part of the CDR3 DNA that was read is TGTGCCAGTAGTATTACAGGGGGGGATTCACCC.

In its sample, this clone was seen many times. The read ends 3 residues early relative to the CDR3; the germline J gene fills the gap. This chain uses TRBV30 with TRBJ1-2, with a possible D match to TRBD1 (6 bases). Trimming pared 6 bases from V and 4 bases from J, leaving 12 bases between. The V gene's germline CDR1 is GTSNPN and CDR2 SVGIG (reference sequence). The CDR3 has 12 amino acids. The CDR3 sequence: CACNTGFYGYTF. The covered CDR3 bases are TGTGCCTGCAACACAGGGTTCTATGGC.

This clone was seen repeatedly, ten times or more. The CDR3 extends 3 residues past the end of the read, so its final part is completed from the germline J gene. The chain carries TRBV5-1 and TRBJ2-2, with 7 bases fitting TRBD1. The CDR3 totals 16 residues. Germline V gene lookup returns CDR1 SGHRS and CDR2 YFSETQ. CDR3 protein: CASAPLTGTPNEKLFF. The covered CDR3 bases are TGCGCCAGCGCCCCCTTGACAGGGACCCCTAATGAAAAG.

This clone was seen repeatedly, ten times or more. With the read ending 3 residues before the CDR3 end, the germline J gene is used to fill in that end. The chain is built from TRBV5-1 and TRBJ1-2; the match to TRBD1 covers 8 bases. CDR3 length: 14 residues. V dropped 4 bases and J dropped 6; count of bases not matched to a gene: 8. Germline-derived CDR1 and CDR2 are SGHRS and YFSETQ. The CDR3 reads CASSRGQGRDGYTF. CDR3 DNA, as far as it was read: TGCGCCAGCAGCCGAGGACAGGGAAGGGATGGC.

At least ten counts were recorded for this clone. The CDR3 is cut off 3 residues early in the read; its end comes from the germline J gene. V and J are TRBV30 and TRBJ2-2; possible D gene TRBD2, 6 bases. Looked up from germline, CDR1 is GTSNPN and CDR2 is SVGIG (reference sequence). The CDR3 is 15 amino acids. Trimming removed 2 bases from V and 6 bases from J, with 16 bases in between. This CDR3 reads CAWSFQLTRAGELFF. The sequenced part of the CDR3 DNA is TGTGCCTGGAGTTTTCAGTTGACTAGGGCCGGGGAG.